This passage covers 10 T cell receptor beta chains from one sample sequenced in a study of blood T cells in healthy people across ages. Alongside a J-beta primer mix, a sample-barcoded 5' primer served in a second PCR lasting roughly 6 to 11 cycles. MiXCR, applied by TCRdb to the 5' RACE reads, yields one record per CDR3 protein. Here the sample spans some 1.6 million distinct CDR3 sequences, 34% being singletons. Input material: blood. Every receptor here comes from a woman aged 25-40 years in good health.

Only a few counts were recorded for this clonotype. The chain has TRBV2 and TRBJ2-1; D is unclear. The ends were cut back, 4 bases at V and 7 bases at J, with 11 bases in the middle. Germline CDR1 reads SNHLY; CDR2 reads FYNNEI. CDR3 size: 13 residues. CDR3 residues: CASSALVRNEQFF. As DNA, the CDR3 is TGTGCCAGCAGTGCCCTAGTTCGTAATGAGCAGTTCTTC.

This clonotype was recorded many times. The CDR3 bases are TGTGCCATCAGTGAGAGATCCTTTAGCGGGGAAGAGACCCAGTACTTC. Amino acid sequence: CAISERSFSGEETQYF. The chain joins TRBV10-3 to TRBJ2-5, with TRBD2 matching over 8 bases. CDR1 ENHRY and CDR2 SYGVKD come from the germline V gene. V shed 2 bases and J 3 bases; nucleotides not matched to a gene: 8. CDR3 size: 16 residues.

This clonotype was seen a handful of times. This sequence joins TRBV4-2 and TRBJ1-4, with 9 bases that match TRBD1. Per germline, CDR1 LGHNA and CDR2 YNFKEQ. The junction had 9 bases not matched to a gene; V was cut back by 5 bases and J by 8 bases. CDR3 length: 15 amino acids. The CDR3 DNA reads as TGTGCCAGCAGCGCGGAGGGGACAGGGACGGAAAAACTGTTTTTT. Amino acids: CASSAEGTGTEKLFF.

The rearrangement links TRBV6-1 to TRBJ2-1, with TRBD2 identical over 9 bases. The CDR3 length is 15 residues. With V trimmed by 2 bases and J by 4 bases, 3 bases remained unmatched. Germline CDR1 MNHNS, CDR2 SASEGT. DNA of the CDR3: TGTGCCAGCAGTGAAAGCGGGGGGTTGTACAATGAGCAGTTCTTC. This encodes CASSESGGLYNEQFF.

The V call is TRBV5-6, the J call TRBJ2-7; TRBD1 or TRBD2 may be the D gene (5 bases each). The CDR3 loop spans 14 amino acids. CDR1 and CDR2 from the germline V gene are SGHDT and YYEEEE. With 2 bases removed from V and 2 bases from J, the gap between germline ends came to 11 bases. The CDR3 here is CASSFEGSTYEQYF. Written as DNA, the CDR3 is TGTGCCAGCAGCTTCGAGGGGAGCACCTACGAGCAGTACTTC.

This clonotype was counted only a few times. The chain links TRBV28 to TRBJ2-7, with D unclear. The CDR3 is 14 amino acids. Germline lookup yields CDR1 MDHEN and CDR2 SYDVKM. The V and J ends lost 2 bases and 2 bases respectively, with 10 bases between them. CDR3 sequence (DNA): TGTGCCAGCAGTTTAGATAACGGAGCCTACGAGCAGTACTTC. Translating gives CASSLDNGAYEQYF.

This clonotype was recorded many times. The rearrangement joins TRBV19 to TRBJ2-7; perhaps TRBD1 as D (6 bases). Trimming pared 5 bases from V and 6 bases from J, leaving 14 bases between. The CDR3 covers 13 residues. Germline lookup yields CDR1 LNHDA and CDR2 SQIVND (reference sequence). CDR3 sequence: CASSSVQGGEQYF. The DNA of the CDR3 is TGTGCCAGTAGTTCGGTACAGGGTGGCGAGCAGTACTTC.

DNA for the CDR3: TGTGCCAGCAGTCCCCCCGGGATTACATACAATGAGCAGTTCTTC. Translation: CASSPPGITYNEQFF. The V and J genes are TRBV6-2 or TRBV6-3 and TRBJ2-1; possible D gene TRBD2, 5 bases. CDR3 length equals 15 residues. Trimming removed 5 bases at V and 4 bases at J, with 15 bases between. Germline V gene sequence: CDR1 MNHEY, CDR2 SVGEGT.

The chain employs TRBV27 and TRBJ2-1; 11 bases match TRBD2. This CDR3 has 15 residues. The trim removed 8 bases at V and 6 bases at J, leaving 9 bases unmatched. Germline V gene data show CDR1 as MNHEY and CDR2 as SMNVEV (reference sequence). CDR3 in amino acids: CASGALAGGPNEQFF. CDR3 coding DNA: TGTGCCAGCGGAGCCTTAGCGGGGGGGCCCAATGAGCAGTTCTTC.

Here the CDR3 DNA reads TGTGCCAGCAGCGTGCTCGAGGACACAGATACGCAGTATTTT. Translated: CASSVLEDTDTQYF. The chain carries TRBV9 and TRBJ2-3, with unresolved D. The CDR3 is 14 amino acids. The V gene's germline CDR1 is SGDLS and CDR2 YYNGEE. Trimming cost V 2 bases and J 2 bases, with 9 bases left between them.